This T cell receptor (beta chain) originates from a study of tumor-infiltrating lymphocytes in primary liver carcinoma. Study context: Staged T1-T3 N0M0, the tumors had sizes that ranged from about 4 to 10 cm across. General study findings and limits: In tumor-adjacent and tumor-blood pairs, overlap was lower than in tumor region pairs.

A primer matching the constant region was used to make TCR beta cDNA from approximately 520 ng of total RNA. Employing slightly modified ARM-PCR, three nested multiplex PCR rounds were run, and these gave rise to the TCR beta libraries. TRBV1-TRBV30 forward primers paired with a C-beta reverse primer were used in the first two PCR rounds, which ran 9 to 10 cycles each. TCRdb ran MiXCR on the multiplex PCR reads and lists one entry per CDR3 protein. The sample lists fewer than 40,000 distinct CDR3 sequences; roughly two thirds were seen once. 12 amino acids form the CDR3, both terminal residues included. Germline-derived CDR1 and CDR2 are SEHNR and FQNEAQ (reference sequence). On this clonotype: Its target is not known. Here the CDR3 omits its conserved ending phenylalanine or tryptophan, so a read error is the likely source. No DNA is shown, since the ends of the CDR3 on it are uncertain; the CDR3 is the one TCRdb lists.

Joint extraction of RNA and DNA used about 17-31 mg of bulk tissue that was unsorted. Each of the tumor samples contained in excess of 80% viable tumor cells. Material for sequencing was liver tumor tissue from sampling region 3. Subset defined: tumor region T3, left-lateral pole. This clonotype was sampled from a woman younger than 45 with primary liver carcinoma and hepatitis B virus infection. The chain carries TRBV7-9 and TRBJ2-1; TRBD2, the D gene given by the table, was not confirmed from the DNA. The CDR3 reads CASNSPIGPEFL.